This TCR beta chain derives from a study of a mutant IDH1 vaccine in newly diagnosed glioma. As for the study in general: The first vaccination came 4-6 weeks after radiotherapy alone, or with temozolomide cycles.

As to this clone: Its antigen is unknown.

Time point here: week 23, last vaccination. One vaccine dose held 300 ug of mutant IDH1 20-mer peptide and came with topical imiquimod. Profiling relied on immunoSEQ multiplex PCR, and the TCRdb table lists in-frame clones only, not all of them. The profile shows about 65,000 clones, roughly 85% of them singletons. Trimming pared 0 bases from V and 2 bases from J, leaving 17 bases between. CDR3 length equals 17 residues. CDR1 and CDR2 from the germline V gene are GTSNPN and SVGIG (reference sequence). The chain joins TRBV30 to TRBJ2-1; no clear D. The sample here was PBMCs, taken from a glioma patient whose treatment included an IDH1 peptide vaccine. This receptor was taken from a man aged 25-40 years with glioma. The CDR3 coding sequence is TGTGCCTGGAGTGTGTATCTTAGTAGAACAGCCTACAATGAGCAGTTCTTC. It is translated as CAWSVYLSRTAYNEQFF.